A selection of T cell receptor beta chains follows, all from one sample in a study of T cells in Graves' hyperthyroidism and ophthalmopathy. MiXCR, run by TCRdb on the multiplex PCR reads, gives a single entry per CDR3 protein. The table records approximately 600,000 distinct CDR3 sequences, about 15% of them present only once. The specimen was blood. The receptors were sampled from a woman in her thirties or forties with Graves' ophthalmopathy. Both conserved end residues are part of each CDR3. A D gene is named only where the DNA matches it firmly. Some rows have no size entry. The others give once, few or many, or a class for an expanded clone.

V gene	D gene	CDR3 length	J gene	clone size	CDR3 DNA	CDR3 protein
TRBV6-2/TRBV6-3	.	16	TRBJ2-7	many	TGTGCCAGCAGTTACTCCCCCCGGGACTCGTCCTACGAGCAGTACTTC	CASSYSPRDSSYEQYF
TRBV20-1	.	13	TRBJ2-5	.	TGCAGTGCTAGAAGGGATTCTGGGGAGACCCAGTACTTC	CSARRDSGETQYF
TRBV20-1	TRBD2	15	TRBJ2-7	many	TGCAGTGCTCAGATAGCGGGAGGGCGAGGGGGCGAGCAGTACTTC	CSAQIAGGRGGEQYF
TRBV15	TRBD1	16	TRBJ2-2	many	TGTGCCACCAGCAGAGACGGCGACAGGGGGGCCGGGGAGCTGTTTTTT	CATSRDGDRGAGELFF
TRBV6-5	TRBD2	17	TRBJ2-7	few	TGTGCCAGCATTAGTGGGGCCTGGACTAGCGGGAGGGCCGAGCAGTACTTC	CASISGAWTSGRAEQYF
TRBV20-1	TRBD1	18	TRBJ1-5	many	TGCAGTGCTAGAGATAGGGGGGGGGACAGCTTTAGCAATCAGCCCCAGCATTTT	CSARDRGGDSFSNQPQHF
TRBV4-1	.	15	TRBJ2-7	.	TGCGCCAGCAGCCAAGAGGACAGACCTACCTACGAGCAGTACTTC	CASSQEDRPTYEQYF
TRBV28	.	15	TRBJ1-2	many	TGTGCCAGCAGCCCTAAGGGACGGTTGGTCTATGGCTACACCTTC	CASSPKGRLVYGYTF
TRBV28	TRBD2	12	TRBJ2-7	.	TGTGCGACGGGAGGCGAACCCTACGAGCAGTACTTC	CATGGEPYEQYF
TRBV30	.	15	TRBJ2-7	.	TGTGCCTGGAGTTGGGGGTTGGGGGAATACTACGAGCAGTACTTC	CAWSWGLGEYYEQYF
TRBV10-3	.	14	TRBJ1-1	many	TGTGCCATCACTCCCGGGGAAGGGGGTTCTGAAGCTTTCTTT	CAITPGEGGSEAFF
TRBV5-8	.	16	TRBJ2-5	.	TGTGCCAGCAGCTTGGGGGCGGCTCTGTACCAAGAGACCCAGTACTTC	CASSLGAALYQETQYF
TRBV11-2	.	16	TRBJ2-1	.	TGTGCCAGCAGCGCAGGGACGAACTCTGTATACAATGAGCAGTTCTTC	CASSAGTNSVYNEQFF
TRBV6-5	TRBD1	12	TRBJ1-1	.	TGTGCCAGCAGACAGGGGGACACTAGAGCTTTCTTT	CASRQGDTRAFF
TRBV11-3	.	11	TRBJ2-2	.	TGTGCCAGTGGACGCGGCGGGGAGCTGTTTTTT	CASGRGGELFF
TRBV20-1	.	14	TRBJ1-1	many	TGCAGTGCCCCAGGCGTGGACGGTTTAGGTGGGGCTTTCTTT	CSAPGVDGLGGAFF
TRBV28	TRBD1	15	TRBJ1-2	many	TGTGCCTGCAGAGGGGGGACAGGGGGAGGTTATGGCTACACCTTC	CACRGGTGGGYGYTF
TRBV7-2	.	16	TRBJ1-1	many	TGTGCCAGCAGCTTAGCACCATCGCGGGTGCACACTGAAGCTTTCTTT	CASSLAPSRVHTEAFF
TRBV28	.	13	TRBJ2-7	many	TGTGCCAGCAGTTGGGGACGTCGCTACGAGCAGTACTTC	CASSWGRRYEQYF
TRBV24-1	.	15	TRBJ2-5	many	TGTGCCACCAGTGAGAGGGGGTCTGACCAAGAGACCCAGTACTTC	CATSERGSDQETQYF
TRBV7-9	TRBD1	18	TRBJ1-2	many	TGTGCCAGCAGCTTAGCTCCACCGGGACAGCCAGCTAACTATGGCTACACCTTC	CASSLAPPGQPANYGYTF
TRBV7-8	.	14	TRBJ2-5	many	TGTGCCAGCAGCTTAGTGGTAGTTCAAGAGACCCAGTACTTC	CASSLVVVQETQYF
TRBV7-9	.	12	TRBJ2-7	many	TGTGCCAGCAGCAGAGGCCCCTTCGAGCAGTACTTC	CASSRGPFEQYF
TRBV7-2	.	15	TRBJ1-1	few	TGTGCCAGCAGCCCCGACAGCGCCTGGGGAACTGAAGCTTTCTTT	CASSPDSAWGTEAFF
TRBV5-1	.	16	TRBJ2-5	many	TGCGCCAGCAGCTTGGGGGAGGGGACAGGCCAAGAGACCCAGTACTTC	CASSLGEGTGQETQYF
TRBV6-1	TRBD2	15	TRBJ2-7	.	TGTGCCAGCAGGGAAGCTAGCGGGGTACCCTACGAGCAGTACTTC	CASREASGVPYEQYF
TRBV5-1	.	16	TRBJ1-2	.	TGCGCCAGCAGCCCGAGGACTGACAGAATAAACTATGGCTACACCTTC	CASSPRTDRINYGYTF